This passage covers 20 T cell receptor beta chains from one sample sequenced in a study of CD8 T cells in ankylosing spondylitis. TCRdb passed the 5' RACE reads through MiXCR, listing each CDR3 protein once. The sample yields roughly 240,000 distinct CDR3 sequences, approximately 8% seen once. The sequenced material came from blood, either unsorted or a sorted T cell fraction (not recorded which). The receptors shown here come from a female donor with ankylosing spondylitis or in good health (not recorded which).

In its sample, this clonotype was seen many times. The chain carries TRBV6-5 and TRBJ2-1; the match to TRBD2 covers 14 bases. The CDR3 runs 15 residues. After removal of 0 bases from V and 12 bases from J, the junction contained 4 bases not matched to a gene. CDR1 and CDR2 (germline): MNHEY, SVGAGI. This chain's CDR3 is CASSYSFGLAGGQFF. The CDR3 nucleotides read TGTGCCAGCAGTTACTCGTTCGGACTAGCGGGAGGGCAGTTCTTC.

This clonotype has a count of ten or more. V and J are TRBV29-1 and TRBJ2-5; D is tentatively TRBD1 or TRBD2 (6 bases each). CDR1 is SQVTM, CDR2 ANQGSEA, per germline. V was clipped by 3 bases and J by 4 bases, with 9 bases between them. This CDR3 is built from 12 residues. The CDR3 bases are TGCAGCGTTGACCGGGGGCGAGAGACCCAGTACTTC. It specifies CSVDRGRETQYF. The full variable domain, rest sourced from reference TRBV29-1 and TRBJ2-5, is SAVISQKPSRDICQRGTSLTIQCQVDSQVTMMFWYRQQPGQSLTLIATANQGSEATYESGFVIDKFPISRPNLTFSTLTVSNMSPEDSSIYLCSVDRGRETQYFGPGTRLLVL.

As for this clonotype: Given a much more abundant clone one base away, this may be a read error. V usage is TRBV29-1 and J usage is TRBJ2-6; D is perhaps TRBD1 (6 bases). The CDR3 runs 14 residues. The germline gives CDR1 SQVTM, CDR2 ANQGSEA. The CDR3 DNA reads TGCAGCGTGTCAGGGGAGAATGGGACCAACGTCCTGACTTTC. Its protein is CSVSGENGTNVLTF.

In its sample, this clonotype was seen many times. The rearrangement joins TRBV6-5 to TRBJ1-5, with 8 bases fitting TRBD1. V was pared by 0 bases and J by 6 bases, with 4 bases of the junction left unmatched. The CDR3 consists of 15 residues. Looked up from germline, CDR1 is MNHEY and CDR2 is SVGAGI. The CDR3 DNA reads TGTGCCAGCAGTTACTCGCAGGGGGCAAGTCAGCCCCAGCATTTT. Its protein product is CASSYSQGASQPQHF.

The rearrangement joins TRBV6-1 to TRBJ1-1; 8 bases are shared with TRBD1. The germline V gene encodes CDR1 MNHNS and CDR2 SASEGT. V lost 5 bases and J lost 4; bases outside the gene matches: 6. The CDR3 runs 14 residues. CDR3 DNA: TGTGCCAGCAGTAATGGACAGGGAAGCACTGAAGCTTTCTTT. The encoded protein is CASSNGQGSTEAFF.

This sequence joins TRBV4-1 and TRBJ2-2; the match to TRBD2 covers 13 bases. The germline V gene has CDR1 MGHRA and CDR2 YSYEKL. Trimming cost V 4 bases and J 2 bases; bases outside gene matches: 7. The CDR3 sequence is 18 residues long. CDR3 sequence (DNA): TGCGCCAGCAGCCCGGGACTAGCGGGACCTAGTAACACCGGGGAGCTGTTTTTT. It yields the protein CASSPGLAGPSNTGELFF.

This clonotype was seen many times. The CDR3 reads CAWYDRGDEQYF. The CDR3, as DNA: TGTGCCTGGTACGACAGGGGGGACGAGCAGTACTTC. V usage is TRBV30 and J usage is TRBJ2-7, with 9 nucleotides matching TRBD1. The CDR3 is made up of 12 amino acids. The germline V gene encodes CDR1 GTSNPN and CDR2 SVGIG (reference sequence). The V segment lost 5 bases and the J segment 5 bases; nucleotides outside the gene matches: 4.

This clonotype was seen ten or more times. The V and J genes are TRBV27 and TRBJ2-1, with TRBD2 as a possible D gene (6 bases). V dropped 3 bases and J dropped 4 bases, with 10 bases sitting between them. Germline-derived CDR1 and CDR2 are MNHEY and SMNVEV (reference sequence). CDR3 length: 14 amino acids. CDR3 amino acids: CASSFSGPYNEQFF. The CDR3 DNA sequence: TGTGCCAGCAGTTTTAGCGGCCCTTACAATGAGCAGTTCTTC.

This clonotype was seen at least ten times. The rearrangement joins TRBV7-9 to TRBJ2-7, with 9 bases that match TRBD2. This CDR3 region has 13 residues. From germline, CDR1 is SEHNR and CDR2 FQNEAQ (reference sequence). V gave up 5 bases and J gave up 5 bases; unmatched junction bases: 4. CDR3 sequence (DNA): TGTGCCAGCAGCGCGGGACTAGCTGACGAGCAGTACTTC. It yields the protein CASSAGLADEQYF. The full variable domain, with the rest looked up from reference TRBV7-9 and TRBJ2-7, is DTGVSQNPRHKITKRGQNVTFRCDPISEHNRLYWYRQTLGQGPEFLTYFQNEAQLEKSRLLSDRFSAERPKGSFSTLEIQRTEQGDSAMYLCASSAGLADEQYFGPGTRLTVT.

The chain carries TRBV7-2 and TRBJ2-1; 9 bases agree with TRBD2. The CDR3 loop spans 15 amino acids. The junction had 4 bases not matched to a gene; V was cut back by 1 base and J by 6 bases. Germline lookup yields CDR1 SGHTA and CDR2 FQGNSA. Here the CDR3 reads CASSLELTSGNEQFF. The CDR3 coding sequence is TGTGCCAGCAGCTTAGAGTTGACTAGCGGCAATGAGCAGTTCTTC.

This clonotype was picked up many times. V is TRBV6-2 or TRBV6-3 and J is TRBJ2-7, with D perhaps TRBD2 (6 bases). The CDR3 runs 15 residues. CDR1 and CDR2 (germline): MNHEY, SVGEGT. Trimming took 7 bases from V and 3 from J, leaving 19 bases between them. The CDR3 bases are TGTGCCAGCACCTCGCCCCGACGGACTAACTACGAGCAGTACTTC. Translation gives CASTSPRRTNYEQYF.

This clonotype was counted a few times. The CDR3 sequence: CASSRSGRPLEEFF. Here the CDR3 DNA reads TGTGCCAGCAGCCGTAGCGGGAGGCCCCTGGAGGAGTTCTTC. This sequence joins TRBV6-1 and TRBJ2-1; TRBD2 aligns across 10 bases. CDR1 MNHNS and CDR2 SASEGT come from the germline V gene. This CDR3 spans 14 amino acids. V lost 6 bases and J lost 14; bases outside the gene matches: 13.

This clonotype was counted at least ten times. J is TRBJ1-2 and V is TRBV6-5, with D possibly TRBD1 on 6 matching bases. Germline V CDR1 and CDR2: MNHEY, SVGAGI. The CDR3 covers 13 residues. Deletions cut 2 bases from V and 4 bases from J, with 8 bases between. CDR3 in DNA: TGTGCCAGCAGTTACGGCAGGGGCTATGGCTACACCTTC. Translated, it gives CASSYGRGYGYTF.

A few counts support this clonotype. The gene calls are TRBV7-9 and TRBJ2-1; 7 nucleotides agree with TRBD2. Losses at the gene ends were 2 bases for V and 8 bases for J; bases not matched to a gene: 15. CDR1 is SEHNR, CDR2 FQNEAQ, per germline (reference sequence). This CDR3 region has 17 residues. In DNA form, the CDR3 reads TGTGCCAGCAGCTTAAGGGCTCGATTTCCGGGGGGAGATGAGCAGTTCTTC. Its protein product is CASSLRARFPGGDEQFF.

This clonotype has at least ten counts. This chain connects TRBV13 to TRBJ1-1; D might be TRBD1 (5 bases). From germline, CDR1 is PRHDT and CDR2 FYEKMQ (reference sequence). V was shortened by 1 base and J by 7 bases, with 7 bases between the two germline ends. The length of the CDR3 is 12 residues. The CDR3 reads CASSLAGIEAFF. DNA for the CDR3: TGTGCCAGCAGCTTAGCAGGGATTGAAGCTTTCTTT.

This clonotype was found many times. This chain joins TRBV12-2 and TRBJ1-2. TRBV12-2 is a listed pseudogene. This CDR3 spans 17 amino acids. The CDR3 loop reads CASRLAKVGEEYYGYTF. The DNA for the CDR3 is TGTGCAAGTCGCTTAGCGAAGGTTGGGGAGGAATACTATGGCTACACCTTC.

CDR3 DNA sequence: TGCAGTGGAAGTTCGTGGGGGACCTTTAGCGGGAGGTCCCACGAGCAGTACTTC. Amino acid sequence: CSGSSWGTFSGRSHEQYF. The chain combines TRBV20-1 with TRBJ2-7; TRBD2 matches 10 bases. This CDR3 is built from 18 residues. V shed 7 bases, J shed 5 bases, and the junction held 23 bases outside the gene matches. The germline V gene encodes CDR1 DFQATT and CDR2 SNEGSKA (reference sequence).

This clonotype was counted many times. The gene calls are TRBV24-1 and TRBJ2-6, with a tentative D call TRBD1 (5 bases). CDR1 and CDR2 (germline): KGHDR, SFDVKD. The CDR3 runs to 16 residues. V lost 5 bases, J lost 2 bases, and 12 bases lay in between. CDR3: CATSVRTGAGANVLTF. As DNA, the CDR3 is TGTGCCACCAGTGTTAGAACAGGCGCTGGGGCCAACGTCCTGACTTTC.

Many counts were recorded for this clonotype. This chain links TRBV6-1 with TRBJ1-2; D unresolved. CDR1 and CDR2 (germline): MNHNS, SASEGT. The CDR3 extends over 15 amino acids. The germline V and J ends were trimmed by 6 bases and 0 bases, with 14 bases remaining between them. This CDR3 is CASSPDGRSNYGYTF. The CDR3 region has the DNA TGTGCCAGCAGCCCGGACGGACGCTCTAACTATGGCTACACCTTC.

This clonotype was counted at least ten times. This chain joins TRBV5-1 and TRBJ1-2; 8 bases match TRBD1. CDR1 is SGHRS, CDR2 YFSETQ, per germline. The junction had 5 bases not matched to a gene; V was cut back by 5 bases and J by 2 bases. The CDR3 has 14 amino acids. Written as DNA, the CDR3 is TGCGCCAGCAGTCCTTGGACAGGGAACTATGGCTACACCTTC. It encodes CASSPWTGNYGYTF.